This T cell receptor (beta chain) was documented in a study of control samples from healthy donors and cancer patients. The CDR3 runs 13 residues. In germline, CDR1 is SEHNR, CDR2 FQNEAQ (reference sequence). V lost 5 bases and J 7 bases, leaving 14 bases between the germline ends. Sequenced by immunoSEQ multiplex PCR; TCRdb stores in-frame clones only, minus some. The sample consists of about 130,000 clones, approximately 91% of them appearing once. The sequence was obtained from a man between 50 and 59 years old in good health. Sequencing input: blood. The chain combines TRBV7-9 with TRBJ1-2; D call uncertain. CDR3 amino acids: CASSPQGQSGYTF. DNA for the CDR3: TGTGCCAGCAGCCCCCAAGGGCAGAGTGGCTACACCTTC.